The entry below describes one TCR beta chain. Its target antigen remains unknown. The input lacks base qualities; no much larger clone sits a single base away. The entry originates in a study of cytomegalovirus exposure and HLA in healthy donors (dated by TCRdb to the late 2010s). About the full investigation: According to an earlier analysis of several hundred of the donors, about 179 million T cells yielded 117 million unique TCR beta sequences and 276 Gb of sequence data. A later analysis re-analyzed previously published TCR beta repertoires from approximately 670 donors and added high-resolution HLA genotyping to study TCR occurrence patterns. Approximately 300 gigabases of sequencing data and approximately 85 million unique TCR sequences were included in an early release covering around 600 HLA-typed donors. Besides the first cohort of 666 subjects, a separate validation cohort made up of 90 to 150 different subjects was used. Class I and class II HLA loci were covered by the typing at four-digit resolution. A later genetic analysis took genome-wide SNP genotypes for about 55% of the 666 donors and used that subset as a discovery cohort. Across roughly 420 genotyped donors of the cohort, an average of approximately 220,000 unique TCR beta nucleotide sequences per donor were sequenced, and roughly 20% of those sequences were non-productive. Every repertoire in the discovery cohort had been generated on one and the same sequencing platform. Alongside the repertoire data, information on donor age, sex, ethnicity and CMV serostatus was compiled. The study aimed to test whether signatures of past pathogen exposure could be identified by cataloging public T cell receptors. Of the 300 to 450 genotyped donors, 65% to 90% were placed in the genetic ancestry cluster associated with self-reported Caucasian donors. Rather than using new phenotypic data, the later analysis identified candidate immune exposures from TCR beta sequences and from how often those sequences occurred across donors. An earlier analysis of more than 450 of the donors used high-throughput TCR beta sequencing to judge whether each TCR beta V gene segment behaved as functional or pseudogenic. The T cell repertoires of under 750 subjects were profiled by immunosequencing and related to cytomegalovirus serostatus. Several DR-DQ haplotypes were handled as single units for association and clustering, since linkage in the cohort was strong. The study combined high-throughput TCR immunosequencing, statistical association of individual TCRs with disease status, and machine learning to predict cytomegalovirus infection status. Typing coverage varied by locus: roughly 629-640 donors for A, B, C, DRB1 and DQB1; approximately 500 for DQA1; more than 600 for DPA1; some 470 for DPB1. What the study reported, not specific to this receptor: In a later analysis, the rate of TCR association differed among HLA loci, with DRB1 alleles having the most associated TCRs and HLA-C alleles having the fewest. Approximately 18 rarely observed V segments, including chromosome 9 orphons, were excluded from the earlier analysis of about 610 of the donors because counts were too low. In both the original and validation cohorts, the classifier was reported to diagnose cytomegalovirus status with high specificity and sensitivity. The presence/absence analyses assumed that sequencing depth was roughly uniform across donors, and that assumption may not be true. In an earlier analysis of more than 500 of the donors, most TCR beta V segments appeared in productive rearrangements about 90% or about 30% of the time, broadly matching IMGT annotations. Because HLA typing was missing for some donors at each locus, association tests included only the typed subset. In vitro tests confirmed that a few of the cytomegalovirus-associated TCR beta chains recognize cytomegalovirus antigens. When HLA alleles, especially DR and DQ, strongly co-occurred, TCR associations were difficult to assign to individual alleles. Some IMGT-functional V segments, including TRBV6-2 and TRBV6-3, could not be told apart with the 87-base-pair reads, so those segments were excluded. For the cohort, immune exposure information was limited to CMV serostatus. Specific HLA alleles were associated with over 15,000 TCR beta sequences at a false discovery rate of 0.05 in a later analysis. A cluster of highly shared sequence variants was judged likely to be a technical artifact of the sequencing pipeline. The authors suggested that the approach could potentially be extended to other disease states and immunological phenotypes. A later genetic analysis reported fewer N-insertions in productive TCRs among donors in an Asian-associated ancestry cluster than the roughly 700-donor mean. A further reported finding was that TCR beta sequences accurately predicted the HLA-A and HLA-B alleles for most subjects in the first cohort. In a later analysis, most CMV-associated TCR beta chains were found to appear HLA-restricted, with HLA associations seemingly driven largely by CMV exposure. A later analysis found that HLA-associated TCR beta chains were more clonally expanded and had lower generation probabilities than equally common non-associated chains. Several of the top co-occurrence clusters appeared to be linked to parvovirus B19, influenza, CMV and Epstein-Barr virus, according to a later analysis. An association between a missense DCLRE1C variant and V-gene and J-gene trimming of TCR beta chains was found in a later genetic analysis and replicated in an independent cohort. In this cohort, only TCR beta chains were sequenced, and detectable features were limited by the absence of alpha or paired-chain data. Across donors, most TCR sequences were observed very rarely, whereas some public TCRs were present in many individuals. Linkage disequilibrium might explain the correlated functional status among segregating V segments, but an unknown experimental factor could not be ruled out. The study gave a list of roughly 150 TCR beta chains associated with cytomegalovirus.

The library was obtained by the immunoSEQ multiplex PCR assay. For the multiplex PCR, a mixture combining 60 forward primers for TCR Vbeta segments and 13 reverse primers for TCR Jbeta segments was used. Amplification of the CDR3 region of rearranged TCR beta genes was performed with a multiplex PCR assay on genomic DNA. On the Illumina HiSeq System, the amplified TCR beta libraries were sequenced as 87-base-pair reads. On the study's bioinformatics: A later analysis tallied roughly 76 million unique TCR beta chains across the 610 or so repertoires, and approximately 11 million of those chains were shared by two or more donors. Raw reads were error-corrected and collapsed into unique sequences by a nearest-neighbor algorithm in which closely related sequences were merged to remove PCR and sequencing errors. Alignment of CDR3 sequences to IMGT reference sequences was used to assign V, D and J gene segments. For a sequence to be retained, a match of at least six nucleotides was required to both a V gene segment and a J gene segment. Rearrangements were called productive when the CDR3 lacked stop codons and stayed in frame with V and J; all others were non-productive. Following IMGT convention, CDR3 was defined as the stretch from the second conserved V-encoded cysteine to the conserved J-encoded phenylalanine. Sequences without an unambiguous match to a single V gene segment were excluded from the earlier analysis of approximately 600 of the donors. In an earlier analysis of a few hundred of the donors, V segments were called functional above 56.7% productive rearrangements and were called segregating when the between-donor standard deviation exceeded 5%. A statistical classification framework was built for diagnosing cytomegalovirus status from the catalog of TCR beta chain sequences. V and J gene assignment, in a later analysis, came from comparing TCR nucleotide sequences with IMGT/GENE-DB human TR gene sequences. A later analysis assigned CDR3 sequences and most-parsimonious VDJ recombination scenarios with the TCRdist pipeline. A later analysis defined each TCR beta chain by its CDR3 amino acid sequence plus V-gene family, and excluded reads lacking a unique V-gene family. In a later analysis, 450 to 600 highly shared, low-generation-probability nucleotide sequences were removed to address suspected cross-contamination and a sequencing artifact. In a later analysis, a clonal expansion index for each public chain was calculated from normalized within-repertoire ranks of inferred template counts. Generation probabilities in a later analysis came from a VDJ recombination model fitted to out-of-frame rearrangements, and those results were checked against IGoR. In a later analysis, hypergeometric tests were used to score TCR-TCR, TCR-HLA and TCR-CMV co-occurrence, with a repertoire-size bias correction applied to TCR pairs. False discovery rates were estimated in a later analysis by permuting HLA or CMV assignments 20 times. In a later analysis, co-occurring TCRs were grouped using DBSCAN, and TCRdist sequence similarity was added for clustering within HLA-allele-positive subsets. Repertoires with fewer than 30,000 or more than 120,000 public chains, plus five repertoires with anomalous nucleotide sharing, were excluded from co-occurrence clustering. TCRdb holds this immuneACCESS table with in-frame rearrangements only. Some clones are missing; in checked studies, unresolved V genes explain under half, and the rest has no known cause. V and J calls and clone size follow that table, whereas D and trimming were derived from the DNA. This sample comprises some 130,000 clones, over 70% of them detected only once. 1.5% of the sample rests with the top ten.

The cohort comprised some 680 healthy bone marrow donors. All cohort members were sampled while nominally healthy, although unrecorded immune exposures were likely present. The donor tested CMV seronegative, placing the donor among the approximately 400 seronegative members of the cohort. Each donor provided a peripheral blood sample, and peripheral blood mononuclear cells were used for TCR beta sequencing. Genomic DNA extraction from the blood cell samples was performed with the Qiagen DNeasy Blood Extraction Kit. Taken from cysteine to phenylalanine, the CDR3 has 13 residues. The sequence is cut down to CDR3 DNA, 39 bases in frame from base 1. CDR1 SNHLY and CDR2 FYNNEI are derived from the germline V gene. The junction shows trimming of 8 bases on V and 3 bases on J, plus 13 bases between the germline ends.

The chain is assembled from TRBV2 and TRBJ1-2, with TRBD1 as a weak D call on 5 bases. Sequences were obtained from PBMCs. This clonotype originated in a woman between 18 and 29 years old in good health and CMV-seronegative. The CDR3 corresponds to CASAAGQDYGYTF. The DNA reads as follows: TGTGCCAGCGCGGCAGGGCAAGACTATGGCTACACCTTC.